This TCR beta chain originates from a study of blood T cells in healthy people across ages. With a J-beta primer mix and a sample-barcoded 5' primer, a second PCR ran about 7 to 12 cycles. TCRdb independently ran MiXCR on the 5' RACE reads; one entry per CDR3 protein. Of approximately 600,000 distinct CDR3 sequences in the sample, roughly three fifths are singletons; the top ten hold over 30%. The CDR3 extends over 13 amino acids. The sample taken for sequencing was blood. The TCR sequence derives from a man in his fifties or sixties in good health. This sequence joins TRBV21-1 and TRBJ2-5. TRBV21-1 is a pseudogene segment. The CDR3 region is CASRDPRQETQYF. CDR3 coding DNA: TGTGCCAGCAGGGATCCTAGGCAAGAGACCCAGTACTTC.